Detailed here is one T cell receptor (beta chain). In the authors' workflow: Reference gene primer amplification yielded estimated nucleated cell counts. Repertoires were generated with immunoSEQ multiplex PCR, while TCRdb's copy carries only in-frame clones and drops some. Clone size and the V and J calls come from that table; the DNA yielded D and trimming. The table includes 20,000 to 30,000 clones, about four fifths detected once. V lost 0 bases and J 0 bases, leaving 11 bases between the germline ends. Germline V gene sequence: CDR1 MGHRA, CDR2 YSYEKL. This CDR3 comprises 17 residues. The sample comes from a study of blood T cell repertoires in COVID-19. Across the whole study: Researchers got acute and convalescent COVID-19 samples from the United States, Italy and Spain. T cells, B-cell-depleted T cells, or PBMCs provided the cDNA or gDNA that served as material.

The chain has TRBV4-1 and TRBJ2-2; weak D call: TRBD2 (5 bases). Sequences were obtained from peripheral blood. The sequence derives from a man in his 70s with acute or convalescent COVID-19. This chain's CDR3 is CASSQDWSGANTGELFF. CDR3 DNA: TGCGCCAGCAGCCAAGATTGGAGCGGAGCGAACACCGGGGAGCTGTTTTTT.